This T cell receptor beta chain originates from a study of shared clonotypes between healthy human individuals. Overall study: Researchers assigned three CD4 naive, three CD4 memory, two CD8 naive and one CD8 memory plate to each donor.

Healthy adults negative for HIV, lacking recent acute infections or vaccinations, served as donors. Evenly divided among several immunoSEQ plates was the genomic DNA of each subset. The repertoire was sequenced with immunoSEQ multiplex PCR; TCRdb's copy has only in-frame clones and lacks some. The table includes some 550,000 clones, 97% detected once. As to this clone: Its specificity is not known.

Study-level findings and limits: Several donors showed sharing of approximately 4.7% of naive CD4 clonotypes.

This CDR3 is 16 amino acids long. In germline, CDR1 is MGHRA, CDR2 YSYEKL. The V gene lost 2 bases and the J gene lost 0 bases, with 11 bases spanning the gap. J is TRBJ2-1 and V is TRBV4-1; D unresolved. This clonotype was sampled from a woman aged 25 to 39 in good health. The sample was naive CD4+ T cells sorted from blood. Described subset: CD45RA+ positively selected. CDR3 region: CASSQSQPRSYNEQFF. CDR3 in DNA: TGCGCCAGCAGCCAAAGCCAGCCCCGCTCCTACAATGAGCAGTTCTTC.